This TCR beta chain was identified in a study of T cells after posttransplantation cyclophosphamide. By share, this clone ranks as medium-sized. The target antigen is unknown. The CDR3 contains 17 residues. Germline CDR1 and CDR2: SEHNR and FQNEAQ (reference sequence). The V gene lost 5 bases and the J gene lost 3 bases, with 22 bases spanning the gap. Treatment was busulfan-fludarabine conditioning, a marrow graft, and cyclophosphamide on days +3 and +4. Study-wide findings and caveats: Recipient CMV seropositivity and CMV reactivation strongly tracked TRB clonality. Skin or GI-infiltrating T cells shared few TRB sequences with blood. Donor CD8+ memory clones often dominated recipient blood repertoires at later times.

Measured with immunoSEQ multiplex PCR; TCRdb has only the in-frame clones, and not every one. Singletons are absent from the sample, which has under 2,000 clones. Sequenced material: PBMCs, taken 32 days after allogeneic stem cell transplant with posttransplant cyclophosphamide. The gene calls are TRBV7-9 and TRBJ1-2; D is perhaps TRBD1 (6 bases). The sequence derives from a female patient aged 40-50 years who received an allogeneic stem cell transplant from a related donor, was CMV-positive, and had no GVHD. Some T cells here may be from the graft donor. The CDR3 nucleotides are TGTGCCAGCAGCACCCAGGGGTGGGGTAAACTAGACTATGGCTACACCTTC. It codes for CASSTQGWGKLDYGYTF.